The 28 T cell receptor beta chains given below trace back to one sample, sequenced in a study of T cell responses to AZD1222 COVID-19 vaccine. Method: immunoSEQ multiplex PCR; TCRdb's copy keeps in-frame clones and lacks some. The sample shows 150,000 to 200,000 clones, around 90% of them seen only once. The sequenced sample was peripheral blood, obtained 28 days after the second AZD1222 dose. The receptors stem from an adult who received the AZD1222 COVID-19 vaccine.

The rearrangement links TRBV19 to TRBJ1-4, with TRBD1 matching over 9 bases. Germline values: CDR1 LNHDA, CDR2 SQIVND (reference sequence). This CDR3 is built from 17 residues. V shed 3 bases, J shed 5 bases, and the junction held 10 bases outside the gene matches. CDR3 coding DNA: TGTGCCAGTAGTATCAGCTCGACAGGGGGTAGGAATGAAAAACTGTTTTTT. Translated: CASSISSTGGRNEKLFF.

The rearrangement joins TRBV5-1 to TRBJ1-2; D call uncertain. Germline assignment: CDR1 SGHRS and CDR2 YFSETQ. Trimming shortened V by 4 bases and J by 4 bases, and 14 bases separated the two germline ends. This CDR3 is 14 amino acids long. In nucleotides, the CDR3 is TGCGCCAGCAGCGTGGGTGGCCCCTCCTATGGCTACACCTTC. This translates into CASSVGGPSYGYTF.

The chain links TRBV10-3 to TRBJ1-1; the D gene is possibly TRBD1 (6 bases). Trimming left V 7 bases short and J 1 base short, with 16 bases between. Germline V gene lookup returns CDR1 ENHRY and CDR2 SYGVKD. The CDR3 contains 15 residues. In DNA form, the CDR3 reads TGTGCCATCAACAACGGACTCAGGGGGAACACTGAAGCTTTCTTT. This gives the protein CAINNGLRGNTEAFF.

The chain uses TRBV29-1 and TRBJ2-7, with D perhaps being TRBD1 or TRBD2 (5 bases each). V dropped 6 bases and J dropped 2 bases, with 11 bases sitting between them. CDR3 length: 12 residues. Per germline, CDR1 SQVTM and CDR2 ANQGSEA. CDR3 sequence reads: CSVGTVPYEQYF. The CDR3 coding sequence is TGCAGCGTGGGGACGGTCCCCTACGAGCAGTACTTC.

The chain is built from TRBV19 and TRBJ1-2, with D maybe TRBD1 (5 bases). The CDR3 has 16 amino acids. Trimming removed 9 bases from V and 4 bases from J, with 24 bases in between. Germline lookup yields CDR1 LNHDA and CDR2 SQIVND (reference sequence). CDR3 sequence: CASSGEQQYSFYGYTF. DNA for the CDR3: TGTGCCAGCTCGGGGGAACAGCAATACTCCTTCTATGGCTACACCTTC.

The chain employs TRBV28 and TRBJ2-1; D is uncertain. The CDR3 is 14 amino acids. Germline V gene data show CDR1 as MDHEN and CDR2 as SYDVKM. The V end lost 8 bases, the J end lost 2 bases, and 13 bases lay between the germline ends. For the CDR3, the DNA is TGTGCCAGCCTCGACGGAGCACCCTACAATGAGCAGTTCTTC. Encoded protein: CASLDGAPYNEQFF.

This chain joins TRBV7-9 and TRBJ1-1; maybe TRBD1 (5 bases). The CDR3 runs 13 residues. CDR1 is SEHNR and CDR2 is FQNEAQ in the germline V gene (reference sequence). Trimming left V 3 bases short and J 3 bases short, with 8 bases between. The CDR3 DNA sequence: TGTGCCAGCAGCTTCGACAGCGACACTGAAGCTTTCTTT. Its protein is CASSFDSDTEAFF.

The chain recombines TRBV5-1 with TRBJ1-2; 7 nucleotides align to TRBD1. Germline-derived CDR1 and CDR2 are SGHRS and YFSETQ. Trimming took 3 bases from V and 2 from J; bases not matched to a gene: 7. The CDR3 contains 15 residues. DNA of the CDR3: TGCGCCAGCAGCTGGGAGGGGGCCTGGAACTATGGCTACACCTTC. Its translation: CASSWEGAWNYGYTF.

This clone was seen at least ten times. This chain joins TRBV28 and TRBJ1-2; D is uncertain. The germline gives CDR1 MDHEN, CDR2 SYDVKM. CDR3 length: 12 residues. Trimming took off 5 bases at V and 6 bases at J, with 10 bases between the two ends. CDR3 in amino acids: CASSRGGNGYTF. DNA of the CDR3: TGTGCCAGCAGTCGAGGCGGGAATGGCTACACCTTC.

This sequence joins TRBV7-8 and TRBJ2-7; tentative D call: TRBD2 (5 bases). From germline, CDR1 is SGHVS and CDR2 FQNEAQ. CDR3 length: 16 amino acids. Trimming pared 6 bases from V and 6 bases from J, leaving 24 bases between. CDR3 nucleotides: TGTGCCAGCAGAGCCACACGGACTCCGCCTCCCCTCGAGCAGTACTTC. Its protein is CASRATRTPPPLEQYF.

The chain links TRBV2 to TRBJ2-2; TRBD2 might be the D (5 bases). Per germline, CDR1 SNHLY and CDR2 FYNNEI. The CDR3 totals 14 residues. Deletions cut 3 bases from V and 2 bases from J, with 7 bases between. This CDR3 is CASSERVNTGELFF. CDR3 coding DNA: TGTGCCAGCAGTGAGCGGGTAAACACCGGGGAGCTGTTTTTT.

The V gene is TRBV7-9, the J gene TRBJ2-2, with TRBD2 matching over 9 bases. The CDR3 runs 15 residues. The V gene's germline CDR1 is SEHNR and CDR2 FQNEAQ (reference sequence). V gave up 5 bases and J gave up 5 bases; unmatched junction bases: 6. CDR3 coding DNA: TGTGCCAGCAGCAAGGGACTAGCTTGGACCGGGGAGCTGTTTTTT. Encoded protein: CASSKGLAWTGELFF. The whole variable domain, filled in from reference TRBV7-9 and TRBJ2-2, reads DTGVSQNPRHKITKRGQNVTFRCDPISEHNRLYWYRQTLGQGPEFLTYFQNEAQLEKSRLLSDRFSAERPKGSFSTLEIQRTEQGDSAMYLCASSKGLAWTGELFFGEGSRLTVL.

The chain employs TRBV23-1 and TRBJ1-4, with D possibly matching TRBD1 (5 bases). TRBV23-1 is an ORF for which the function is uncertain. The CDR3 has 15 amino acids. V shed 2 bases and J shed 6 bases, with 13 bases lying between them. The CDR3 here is CASSQAGLLDEKLFF. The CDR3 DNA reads TGCGCCAGCAGTCAAGCGGGACTTCTGGATGAAAAACTGTTTTTT.

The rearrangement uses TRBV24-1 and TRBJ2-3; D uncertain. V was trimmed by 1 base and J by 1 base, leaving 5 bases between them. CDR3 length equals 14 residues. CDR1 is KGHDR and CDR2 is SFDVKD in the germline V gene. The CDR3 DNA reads TGTGCCACCAGTGATTTCGACGGCACAGATACGCAGTATTTT. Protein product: CATSDFDGTDTQYF.

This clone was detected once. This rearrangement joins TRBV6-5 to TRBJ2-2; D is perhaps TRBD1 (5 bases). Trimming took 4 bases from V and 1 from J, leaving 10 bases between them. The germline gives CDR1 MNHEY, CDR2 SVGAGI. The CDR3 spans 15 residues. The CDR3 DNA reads TGTGCCAGCAGTTCTAAGGGGCTGAACACCGGGGAGCTGTTTTTT. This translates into CASSSKGLNTGELFF.

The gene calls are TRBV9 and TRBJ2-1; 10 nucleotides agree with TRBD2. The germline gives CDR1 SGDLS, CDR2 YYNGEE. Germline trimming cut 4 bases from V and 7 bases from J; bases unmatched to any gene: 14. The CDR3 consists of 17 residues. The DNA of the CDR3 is TGTGCCAGCAGCCCGAGAACCACGGGACTAGCGATGAATGAGCAGTTCTTC. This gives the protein CASSPRTTGLAMNEQFF.

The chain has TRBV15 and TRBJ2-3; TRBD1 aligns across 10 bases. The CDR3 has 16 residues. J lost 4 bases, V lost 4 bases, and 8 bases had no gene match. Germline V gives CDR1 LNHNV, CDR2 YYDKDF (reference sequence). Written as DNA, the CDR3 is TGTGCCACCAGCACCCGGGACAGGGGTGTGTCAGATACGCAGTATTTT. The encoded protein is CATSTRDRGVSDTQYF.

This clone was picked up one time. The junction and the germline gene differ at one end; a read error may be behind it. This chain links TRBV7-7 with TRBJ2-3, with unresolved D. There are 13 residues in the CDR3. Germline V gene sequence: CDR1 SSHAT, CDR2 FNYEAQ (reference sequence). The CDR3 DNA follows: TGTGCTAGCAGCTTAGGAGTGGCAGATACGCAGTATTTT. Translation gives CASSLGVADTQYF.

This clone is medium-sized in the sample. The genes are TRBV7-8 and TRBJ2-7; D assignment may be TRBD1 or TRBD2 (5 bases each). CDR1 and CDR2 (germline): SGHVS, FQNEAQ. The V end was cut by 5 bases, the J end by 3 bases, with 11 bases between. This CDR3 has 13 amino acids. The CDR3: CASSLGASYEQYF. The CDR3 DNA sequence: TGTGCCAGCAGCCTCGGGGCTAGCTACGAGCAGTACTTC.

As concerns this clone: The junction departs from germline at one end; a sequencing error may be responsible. CDR3 residues: CASSSPGLAYNEQFF. The DNA of the CDR3 is TGTGCCAGCTCATCACCGGGACTAGCTTACAATGAGCAGTTCTTC. The chain has TRBV18 and TRBJ2-1; TRBD2 agrees at 9 bases. The CDR3 extends over 15 amino acids. CDR1 is KGHSH, CDR2 LQKENI, per germline.

The CDR3: CSVLAGGTETQYF. The CDR3 bases are TGCAGCGTCCTAGCGGGGGGGACAGAGACCCAGTACTTC. V gene TRBV29-1 combines with J gene TRBJ2-5, with TRBD2 identical over 12 bases. The germline CDR1 and CDR2 sequences are SQVTM and ANQGSEA. Germline trimming cut 6 bases from V and 4 bases from J; bases unmatched to any gene: 3. CDR3 length: 13 residues.

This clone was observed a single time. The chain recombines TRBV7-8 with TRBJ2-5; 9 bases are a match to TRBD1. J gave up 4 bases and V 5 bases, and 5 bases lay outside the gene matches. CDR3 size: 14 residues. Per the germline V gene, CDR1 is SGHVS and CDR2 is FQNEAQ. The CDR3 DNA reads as TGTGCCAGCAGCGTAACAGGGGGCGGAGAGACCCAGTACTTC. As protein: CASSVTGGGETQYF.

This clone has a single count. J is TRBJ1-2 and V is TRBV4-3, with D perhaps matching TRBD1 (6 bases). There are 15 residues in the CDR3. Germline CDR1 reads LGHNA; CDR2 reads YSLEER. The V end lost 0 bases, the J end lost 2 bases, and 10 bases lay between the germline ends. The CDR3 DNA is TGCGCCAGCAGCCAAGAGACAGGAGCCAACTATGGCTACACCTTC. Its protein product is CASSQETGANYGYTF.

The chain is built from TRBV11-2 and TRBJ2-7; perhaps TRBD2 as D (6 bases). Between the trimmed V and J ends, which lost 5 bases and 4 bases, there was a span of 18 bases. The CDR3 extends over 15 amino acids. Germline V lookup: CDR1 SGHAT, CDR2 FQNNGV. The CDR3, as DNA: TGTGCCAGCAGCCCGACGTCGGGGGTTCGTTACGAGCAGTACTTC. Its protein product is CASSPTSGVRYEQYF.

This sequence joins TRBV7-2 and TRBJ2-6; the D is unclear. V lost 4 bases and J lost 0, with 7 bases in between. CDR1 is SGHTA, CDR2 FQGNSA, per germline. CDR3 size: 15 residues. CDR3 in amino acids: CASSYGSSGANVLTF. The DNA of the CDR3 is TGTGCCAGCAGCTACGGAAGCTCTGGGGCCAACGTCCTGACTTTC.

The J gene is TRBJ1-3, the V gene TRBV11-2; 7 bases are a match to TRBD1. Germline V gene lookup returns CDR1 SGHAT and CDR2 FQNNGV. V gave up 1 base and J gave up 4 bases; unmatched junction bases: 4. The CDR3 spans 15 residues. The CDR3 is CASSLAGGQGNTIYF. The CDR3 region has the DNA TGTGCCAGCAGCTTAGCAGGGGGTCAGGGAAACACCATATATTTT.

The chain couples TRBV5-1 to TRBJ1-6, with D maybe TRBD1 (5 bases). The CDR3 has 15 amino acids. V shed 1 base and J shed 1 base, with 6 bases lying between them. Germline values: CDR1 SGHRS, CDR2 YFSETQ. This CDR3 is CASSLTGSYNSPLHF. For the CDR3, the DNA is TGCGCCAGCAGCTTGACAGGATCCTATAATTCACCCCTCCACTTT.

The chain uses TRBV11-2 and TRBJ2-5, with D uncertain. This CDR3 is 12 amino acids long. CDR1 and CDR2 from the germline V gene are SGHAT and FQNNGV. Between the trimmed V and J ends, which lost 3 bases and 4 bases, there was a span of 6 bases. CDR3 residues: CASSFGVETQYF. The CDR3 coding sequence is TGTGCCAGCAGCTTTGGCGTAGAGACCCAGTACTTC.